This T cell receptor (beta chain) was retrieved from a study of shared clonotypes between healthy human individuals (dated by TCRdb to 2018 to 2021). A note on the overall study: The cohort comprised two women and a few men aged 18 to 49 years. Per donor, three plates each were used for CD4 naive and CD4 memory, two for CD8 naive, and one for CD8 memory. To estimate repertoire size and how much clonotype sharing occurs between individuals, the study deeply sequenced the blood TCR repertoires of five healthy adults. To increase sequencing depth and limit assay-specific biases, different laboratories used diverse techniques to prepare libraries and sequence TCR repertoires. Each donor's leukapheresis produced roughly between roughly 0.85 and 9.5 billion PBMCs. What the research found in general, with its limitations: Sampling was limited to blood, and TCR repertoires in tissue likely differ from TCR repertoires in blood. When a handful of donors were compared, the shared fraction of clonotypes was about 5% for naive CD4, around 3.5% for naive CD8, 2.3% for memory CD4, and 0.4% for memory CD8. Higher generation probabilities were observed for clonotypes shared by all four sorted-subset donors than for non-shared clonotypes. Estimated clonotype richness was generally larger for naive than for memory subsets. Pairwise subsampling led to the expectation that sequencing depth would affect the degree of clonotype sharing among donors. Rarefaction of sorted-subset datasets indicated incomplete sequencing despite the large sequencing depth. The genetic and exposure-history diversity represented was limited by the small number of donors.

The junction carries 3 bases between V and J, which are trimmed by 0 bases and 4 bases respectively. From a lookup of the germline V gene, CDR1 and CDR2 are LGHNA and YNFKEQ. The CDR3 holds 13 amino acids from the cysteine to the phenylalanine. CDR3 DNA is the only sequence kept; it has 39 bases, read in frame from the first base. As to this clone: Its antigen has not been determined. No much larger clone is present one base from it, and per-base qualities are unavailable.

TCR CDR3 regions were amplified from genomic DNA by multiplex PCR using the deep immunoSEQ assay. For each cell subset, the extracted genomic DNA was distributed evenly across all wells of several immunoSEQ 96-well plates, and each plate served as one replicate. For sorted subsets, approximately 0.2 ug of genomic DNA, equivalent to 25,000 to 35,000 T cell genomes, went into each replicate PCR. Purified libraries were measured with a Qubit 3.0 fluorometer, size-checked on a Bioanalyzer 2100, and measured again with the KAPA Library Quantification kit. A separate single-read 150-cycle Illumina NextSeq 550 flow cell was used to sequence each immunoSEQ 96-well plate. On the authors' methods: Because the immunoSEQ output included only junctional sequences and no quality scores, the filtering could not be the same as the filtering used for full-length reads. To assign V/J genes and CDR3, sequences were annotated against IMGT germline references using PyIR, a Python wrapper for IgBLAST v1.9. Any read was removed if the V/J assignment was weak (E-value above 1e-6), the CDR3 was missing, or the read contained stop codons, out-of-frame junctions, or ambiguous translated residues. V3J clonotypes were defined by identical inferred V gene, J gene, and CDR3 amino acid sequence. Percentage overlap between repertoires was computed as shared unique clonotypes divided by the size of the smaller repertoire. Richness of each repertoire was evaluated using RTK rarefaction, the Chao1 estimator, and Recon v2.1 estimates of unobserved clonotypes. Generation probabilities were computed with OLGA for all TCRbeta clonotypes obtained by the gDNA method from a handful of donors. Here the immuneACCESS table is served through TCRdb, limited to in-frame sequences with V and J called. Missing clones are a known gap in these copies; in checked studies unresolved V genes cover under half, and the rest lacks a known reason. V, J and clone size are taken as reported in that table, and D and trimming were inferred from the DNA itself. This sample is represented by 2 million to 2.5 million clones; approximately 93% of them were singletons. The biggest ten clones account for 0.39% of the sample.

The donors were healthy, HIV-negative adults with no recently reported acute infections or vaccinations. Only Caucasian adults living in Nashville, Tennessee, USA were represented among the donors. Magnetic negative selection was used to enrich CD4+ T cells, after which naive cells were positively selected on CD45RA and the negative fraction became the memory subset. Blood was collected by leukapheresis, and PBMCs were isolated by Ficoll-Histopaque density gradient centrifugation and then cryopreserved in liquid nitrogen vapor phase. Analytical flow cytometry was used to check the purity and quantity of each magnetically sorted T cell population. Genomic DNA was isolated from each sorted fraction and quantified by UV absorbance on a Nanodrop 2000c.

The TCR originated in a man aged 18 to 35 in good health. Some clones in this sample may be carry-over from other donors' samples. The chain is encoded by TRBV4-2 joined to TRBJ2-2; the D gene cannot be resolved reliably. Sample: naive CD4+ T cells from PBMCs. The cell subset or site label, as the study defines it: CD45RA+ positively selected. CDR3 sequence: CASSQEVTGELFF. In nucleotide form, the sequence is TGTGCCAGCAGCCAAGAGGTCACCGGGGAGCTGTTTTTT.